One and the same sample provided the 16 T cell receptor beta chains below, sequenced in a study of blood T cell repertoires in COVID-19 (dated by TCRdb to the early 2020s). The library was produced with the immunoSEQ multiplex PCR assay. TCRdb carries this immuneACCESS record with in-frame sequences only. Its versions omit some clonotypes, under half of them owing to an unresolved V gene in the studies checked, with the rest unexplained. Within this sample are about 400,000 clones, with 85% to 90% of them counted one time only. About 1.7% of the sample goes to the ten largest clones. The sample taken for sequencing was PBMCs or T cells enriched from blood (not recorded which). All receptors derive from a woman aged 25 to 39 who had recovered from COVID-19.

The V call is TRBV18, the J call TRBJ1-1; perhaps TRBD1 as D (6 bases). CDR1 and CDR2 from the germline V gene are KGHSH and LQKENI. CDR3 size: 15 residues. V dropped 0 bases and J dropped 6 bases, with 14 bases sitting between them. For the CDR3, the DNA is TGTGCCAGCTCACCACCTAAGGGGGGGGTCGCTGAAGCTTTCTTT. Its translation is CASSPPKGGVAEAFF.

This chain joins TRBV5-4 and TRBJ1-1; D possibly corresponds to TRBD1 (6 bases). This CDR3 spans 16 amino acids. The germline V and J ends were trimmed by 0 bases and 5 bases, with 17 bases remaining between them. From germline, CDR1 is SGHNT and CDR2 YYREEE (reference sequence). This CDR3 is CASSLGLRGGDTEAFF. The CDR3 DNA reads as TGTGCCAGCAGCTTGGGTCTTCGGGGGGGCGATACTGAAGCTTTCTTT. The entire variable domain, with the rest obtained from reference TRBV5-4 and TRBJ1-1, is as follows: ETGVTQSPTHLIKTRGQQVTLRCSSQSGHNTVSWYQQALGQGPQFIFQYYREEENGRGNFPPRFSGLQFPNYSSELNVNALELDDSALYLCASSLGLRGGDTEAFFGQGTRLTVV.

This chain uses TRBV28 with TRBJ2-5; 9 bases align to TRBD1. V shed 2 bases, J shed 1 base, and the junction held 2 bases outside the gene matches. The CDR3 has 15 residues. CDR1 is MDHEN, CDR2 SYDVKM, per germline. The CDR3 here is CASSLGTGFQETQYF. The CDR3 nucleotides are TGTGCCAGCAGTTTAGGGACAGGGTTCCAAGAGACCCAGTACTTC.

The rearrangement links TRBV6-5 to TRBJ2-1, with D perhaps matching TRBD2 (5 bases). There are 13 residues in the CDR3. Between the trimmed V and J ends, which lost 7 bases and 4 bases, there was a span of 11 bases. Germline-derived CDR1 and CDR2 are MNHEY and SVGAGI. DNA for the CDR3: TGTGCCAGCAATCTAGCTCTTTACAATGAGCAGTTCTTC. This codes for CASNLALYNEQFF.

V usage is TRBV14 and J usage is TRBJ1-1; D is undetermined. The CDR3 totals 14 residues. Germline assignment: CDR1 SGHDN and CDR2 FVKESK. Trimming left V 1 base short and J 11 bases short, with 17 bases between. CDR3 DNA: TGTGCCAGCAGCCAAGGTCTGGGCTTGGTGTGGGCTTTCTTT. This encodes CASSQGLGLVWAFF.

The chain couples TRBV5-1 to TRBJ1-3; D ambiguous. Trimming removed 0 bases from V and 0 bases from J, with 7 bases in between. This CDR3 spans 15 amino acids. Germline loops: CDR1 SGHRS, CDR2 YFSETQ. The CDR3 DNA reads as TGCGCCAGCAGCTTGGCCGGTGGCTCTGGAAACACCATATATTTT. It codes for CASSLAGGSGNTIYF.

This chain links TRBV19 with TRBJ2-7, with 9 bases matching TRBD1. The CDR3 is 14 residues long. V was clipped by 5 bases and J by 6 bases; unmatched bases: 8. Germline V lookup: CDR1 LNHDA, CDR2 SQIVND (reference sequence). The CDR3, as DNA: TGTGCCAGTAGTGGGACAGGGTCTAGGCTCGAGCAGTACTTC. Its protein is CASSGTGSRLEQYF.

The V gene is TRBV6-5, the J gene TRBJ1-5, with D perhaps TRBD1 (6 bases). Germline CDR1 reads MNHEY; CDR2 reads SVGAGI. Trimming stripped 7 bases from V and 7 bases from J, with 17 bases between. This CDR3 has 14 residues. In DNA form, the CDR3 reads TGTGCCAGCACCAACAGGGATAACATACAGCCCCAGCATTTT. This codes for CASTNRDNIQPQHF.

This sequence joins TRBV14 and TRBJ2-5, with D hard to call. Per the germline V gene, CDR1 is SGHDN and CDR2 is FVKESK. The length of the CDR3 is 15 residues. V lost 0 bases and J 2 bases, leaving 10 bases between the germline ends. CDR3 in DNA: TGTGCCAGCAGCCAAGATTTAGCCCGACAAGAGACCCAGTACTTC. The encoded protein is CASSQDLARQETQYF.

The CDR3 protein is CASSHPGTGRGYTF. The CDR3 coding sequence is TGCGCCAGCAGCCATCCCGGGACAGGACGAGGCTACACCTTC. The chain employs TRBV4-1 and TRBJ1-2; TRBD1 matches 8 bases. The germline gives CDR1 MGHRA, CDR2 YSYEKL. Trimming removed 3 bases from V and 8 bases from J; junction bases left unmatched: 8. This CDR3 region has 14 residues.

The V call is TRBV27, the J call TRBJ2-7; TRBD1 is a possible D gene (5 bases). Germline-derived CDR1 and CDR2 are MNHEY and SMNVEV (reference sequence). CDR3 size: 15 residues. V shed 5 bases and J shed 4 bases, with 18 bases lying between them. Here the CDR3 DNA reads TGTGCCAGCAGTGTCTCGACAGAGGAAGTATACGAGCAGTACTTC. Residues: CASSVSTEEVYEQYF.

The V gene is TRBV13, the J gene TRBJ2-5; TRBD2 matches at 9 bases. This CDR3 region has 16 residues. Germline CDR1 PRHDT, CDR2 FYEKMQ (reference sequence). J was trimmed by 2 bases and V by 3 bases; bases with no gene match: 7. This CDR3 is CASSFRLAVKQETQYF. The DNA of the CDR3 is TGTGCCAGCAGCTTTCGACTAGCGGTGAAACAAGAGACCCAGTACTTC.

The chain joins TRBV6-5 to TRBJ1-2; no firm D call. Germline V gene lookup returns CDR1 MNHEY and CDR2 SVGAGI. The germline V and J ends were trimmed by 2 bases and 9 bases, with 22 bases remaining between them. The CDR3 loop spans 16 amino acids. Here the CDR3 reads CASSYRLNIGSNSYTF. The CDR3 region has the DNA TGTGCCAGCAGTTACAGGCTTAACATCGGGTCGAATAGCTACACCTTC.

The rearrangement joins TRBV7-9 to TRBJ1-5; D gene unclear. The V and J ends lost 1 base and 3 bases respectively, with 13 bases between them. This CDR3 is built from 16 residues. The germline V gene encodes CDR1 SEHNR and CDR2 FQNEAQ (reference sequence). CDR3 bases: TGTGCCAGCAGCTTAGGCGTCGGAGAGTACAATCAGCCCCAGCATTTT. Protein sequence: CASSLGVGEYNQPQHF.

The V call is TRBV30, the J call TRBJ2-1, with TRBD2 identical over 14 bases. Germline V gene lookup returns CDR1 GTSNPN and CDR2 SVGIG (reference sequence). This CDR3 has 17 amino acids. V lost 3 bases, J lost 4 bases, and 8 bases stayed unmatched. The CDR3 DNA reads TGTGCCTGGAGGACTAGCGGGAGGGTCTTGGTTTACAATGAGCAGTTCTTC. Translating gives CAWRTSGRVLVYNEQFF. The entire variable domain, with the rest obtained from reference TRBV30 and TRBJ2-1, is as follows: SQTIHQWPATLVQPVGSPLSLECTVEGTSNPNLYWYRQAAGRGLQLLFYSVGIGQISSEVPQNLSASRPQDRQFILSSKKLLLSDSGFYLCAWRTSGRVLVYNEQFFGPGTRLTVL.

The chain recombines TRBV7-8 with TRBJ2-1; a weak D match, TRBD1 (5 bases). Germline V gene lookup returns CDR1 SGHVS and CDR2 FQNEAQ. The length of the CDR3 is 16 residues. Trimming cost V 2 bases and J 3 bases, with 14 bases left between them. The CDR3 DNA follows: TGTGCCAGCAGCTTATCCGAGACAGCGATCTACAATGAGCAGTTCTTC. Amino acids: CASSLSETAIYNEQFF.